This T cell receptor beta chain was captured by sequencing in a study of cytomegalovirus exposure and HLA in healthy donors. Background on the study: The 110 million or so unique TCR beta sequences, from 150 million to 200 million T cells, were found by an earlier analysis.

Whole-study results and caveats: The study assumed roughly uniform donor sequencing depth for presence/absence analyses. It is likely that the observed cluster of highly shared sequence variants was a sequencing artifact.

This clone has only one observation. As yet, its antigen is unknown. A multiplex PCR was run with 60 Vbeta primers and 13 Jbeta primers. TCRdb's table, derived via immunoSEQ multiplex PCR, lists solely in-frame clones and lacks some. The profile shows about 110,000 clones, 74% of them singletons. Per germline, CDR1 GTSNPN and CDR2 SVGIG (reference sequence). Trimming left V 2 bases short and J 4 bases short, with 7 bases between. This CDR3 contains 12 residues. Though nominally healthy at sampling, donors likely had unrecorded immune exposures. The sequencing sample was made of PBMCs. The V gene is TRBV30, the J gene TRBJ2-3, with D maybe TRBD2 (6 bases). The TCR sequence derives from a man aged 25-45 years in good health and CMV-seropositive. This CDR3 reads CAWSRGADTQYF. The CDR3 DNA sequence: TGTGCCTGGAGTCGCGGGGCAGATACGCAGTATTTT.